This TCR beta chain was captured in a study of prognosis after radiotherapy for stage I lung cancer. Overall study context: Among about 7 patients the tumors were squamous cell carcinoma, and among about a dozen they were adenocarcinoma. The study delivered radiotherapy as SBRT in 3 to 5 fractions, with a biologically effective dose of at least 100 Gy.

Two-round multiplex PCR amplified TCR beta CDR3 from genomic DNA. It was primers specific to each TRBV and TRBJ gene that first-round PCR used. TCRdb reanalysed the multiplex PCR reads using MiXCR and keeps one entry per CDR3 protein. This table has about 30,000 distinct CDR3 sequences, roughly 31% appearing once. This clonotype was found many times. The CDR3 is 12 residues long. V lost 6 bases and J lost 4, with 9 bases in between. The sequenced sample was PBMCs, obtained before or after stereotactic body radiation therapy (not recorded which). The TCR sequence derives from a donor over 45 with non-small cell lung cancer. The V call is TRBV12-3 or TRBV12-4, the J call TRBJ1-2; maybe TRBD1 (5 bases). The CDR3 region is CASRRGRYGYTF. Here the CDR3 DNA reads TGTGCCAGCAGGAGGGGCCGCTATGGCTACACCTTC.